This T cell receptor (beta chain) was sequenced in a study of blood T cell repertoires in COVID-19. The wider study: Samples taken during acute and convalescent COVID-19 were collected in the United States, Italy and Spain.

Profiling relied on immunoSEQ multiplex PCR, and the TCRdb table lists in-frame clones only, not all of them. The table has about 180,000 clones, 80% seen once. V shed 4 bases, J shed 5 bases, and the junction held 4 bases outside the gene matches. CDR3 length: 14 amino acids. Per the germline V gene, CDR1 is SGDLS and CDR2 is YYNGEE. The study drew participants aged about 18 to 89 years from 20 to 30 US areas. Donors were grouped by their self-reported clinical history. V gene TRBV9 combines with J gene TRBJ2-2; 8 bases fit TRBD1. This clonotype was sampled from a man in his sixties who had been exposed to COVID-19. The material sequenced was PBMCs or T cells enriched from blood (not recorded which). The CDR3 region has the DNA TGTGCCAGCAGCCCCCGGACAGGGACCGGGGAGCTGTTTTTT. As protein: CASSPRTGTGELFF.